The 20 T cell receptor beta chains below come from one sample, sequenced in a study of OX40 agonist ivuxolimab in advanced cancers. Data came from immunoSEQ multiplex PCR; TCRdb stores just in-frame clones and leaves some out. The repertoire holds tens of thousands of clones, with more than 75% as singletons. Sequencing used CD4+ or CD8+ T cells sorted from blood, obtained in a trial of the OX40 agonist ivuxolimab. All receptors derive from an adult with an advanced solid tumor such as melanoma, head and neck, liver or kidney cancer.

This chain links TRBV23-1 with TRBJ2-1; the D gene is possibly TRBD1 (5 bases). TRBV23-1 is noted as an ORF with a role that remains uncertain. The CDR3 sequence is 12 residues long. V was clipped by 8 bases and J by 6 bases, with 11 bases between them. CDR3: CASPATGNEQFF. The CDR3 nucleotides are TGCGCCAGCCCCGCAACAGGCAATGAGCAGTTCTTC.

The rearrangement links TRBV6-1 to TRBJ1-6; D possibly corresponds to TRBD1 (6 bases). This CDR3 is 15 amino acids long. CDR1 and CDR2 (germline): MNHNS, SASEGT. V was cut by 2 bases and J by 9 bases, with 14 bases left in between. This chain's CDR3 is CASSEPPGAGSPLHF. CDR3 coding DNA: TGTGCCAGCAGTGAACCCCCAGGGGCAGGTTCACCCCTCCACTTT.

The V call is TRBV10-3, the J call TRBJ2-7; D tentatively reads TRBD1 or TRBD2 (6 bases each). Between the trimmed V and J ends, which lost 3 bases and 3 bases, there was a span of 27 bases. Germline V gives CDR1 ENHRY, CDR2 SYGVKD. CDR3 length equals 19 residues. The CDR3 loop reads CAISDRRGGRGFFSYEQYF. CDR3 bases: TGTGCCATCAGTGATCGGAGGGGAGGTAGGGGGTTTTTTAGCTACGAGCAGTACTTC.

The chain uses TRBV6-1 and TRBJ2-7; TRBD1 is a possible D gene (6 bases). The CDR3 runs to 16 residues. V was clipped by 3 bases and J by 3 bases, with 18 bases between them. The germline V gene encodes CDR1 MNHNS and CDR2 SASEGT. The CDR3 DNA reads TGTGCCAGCAGTGACGGAGAGGGGCAGGGGAGCTACGAGCAGTACTTC. Translated, it gives CASSDGEGQGSYEQYF.

V usage is TRBV29-1 and J usage is TRBJ1-3; D gene uncertain. V was clipped by 3 bases and J by 4 bases, with 4 bases between them. Germline CDR1 reads SQVTM; CDR2 reads ANQGSEA. The CDR3 spans 11 residues. The CDR3 DNA follows: TGCAGCGTTGAGTGGGGAAACACCATATATTTT. This sequence encodes CSVEWGNTIYF.

This clone was counted a single time. J is TRBJ1-5 and V is TRBV9, with D perhaps matching TRBD1 (5 bases). The CDR3 has 16 residues. Germline CDR1 reads SGDLS; CDR2 reads YYNGEE. V lost 1 base, J lost 0 bases, and 11 bases lay in between. CDR3: CASSVLRGYSNQPQHF. DNA of the CDR3: TGTGCCAGCAGCGTACTCCGGGGGTATAGCAATCAGCCCCAGCATTTT. The full variable domain, completed using reference TRBV9 and TRBJ1-5, is DSGVTQTPKHLITATGQRVTLRCSPRSGDLSVYWYQQSLDQGLQFLIQYYNGEERAKGNILERFSAQQFPDLHSELNLSSLELGDSALYFCASSVLRGYSNQPQHFGDGTRLSIL.

J is TRBJ2-7 and V is TRBV30; 10 bases match TRBD1. The CDR3 extends over 16 amino acids. From germline, CDR1 is GTSNPN and CDR2 SVGIG (reference sequence). The J segment lost 0 bases and the V segment lost 1 base, leaving 6 bases of the junction unmatched. This CDR3 is CAWSAARTGGSYEQYF. The CDR3 bases are TGTGCCTGGAGTGCCGCTAGGACAGGGGGCTCCTACGAGCAGTACTTC.

The J gene is TRBJ1-2, the V gene TRBV6-6; no reliable D call. Trimming cost V 10 bases and J 0 bases, with 15 bases left between them. CDR3 length equals 14 residues. The germline V gene has CDR1 MNHNY and CDR2 SVGAGI (reference sequence). CDR3 residues: CATKDGVTNYGYTF. In DNA, the CDR3 is TGTGCCACCAAAGACGGGGTAACTAACTATGGCTACACCTTC.

This sequence joins TRBV7-8 and TRBJ2-7, with TRBD2 matching 8 bases. Germline loops: CDR1 SGHVS, CDR2 FQNEAQ. Germline trimming cut 4 bases from V and 2 bases from J; bases unmatched to any gene: 7. The CDR3 has 15 residues. The chain's CDR3 is CASSSGGGSAYEQYF. The CDR3 nucleotides read TGTGCCAGCAGCTCTGGCGGGGGGTCCGCCTACGAGCAGTACTTC.

The J gene is TRBJ1-1, the V gene TRBV27, with D unclear. The germline V gene has CDR1 MNHEY and CDR2 SMNVEV (reference sequence). The ends were cut back, 3 bases at V and 1 base at J, with 12 bases in the middle. This CDR3 is built from 15 residues. CDR3 amino acids: CASSFSPPENTEAFF. The CDR3 coding sequence is TGTGCCAGCAGTTTCTCTCCTCCGGAGAACACTGAAGCTTTCTTT.

The genes are TRBV30 and TRBJ2-7; TRBD1 is a possible D gene (7 bases). The CDR3 runs 12 residues. The V end was cut by 8 bases, the J end by 3 bases, with 14 bases between. Germline assignment: CDR1 GTSNPN and CDR2 SVGIG (reference sequence). The CDR3 is CAGGTVFYEQYF. The CDR3 nucleotides read TGTGCCGGCGGGACAGTATTCTACGAGCAGTACTTC.

V and J are TRBV11-2 and TRBJ2-5, with 9 positions matching TRBD1. With V trimmed by 2 bases and J by 4 bases, 8 bases remained unmatched. CDR1 and CDR2 from the germline V gene are SGHAT and FQNNGV. There are 16 residues in the CDR3. Here the CDR3 DNA reads TGTGCCAGCAGCTTATCCGGGACAGGGTTGGGAGAGACCCAGTACTTC. Translation: CASSLSGTGLGETQYF.

This clone came up once. CDR3 nucleotides: TGTGCCCGGGGGGGGAACACTGAAGCTTTCTTT. Translated: CARGGNTEAFF. The chain couples TRBV30 to TRBJ1-1, with D perhaps TRBD1 (5 bases). Germline values: CDR1 GTSNPN, CDR2 SVGIG (reference sequence). The CDR3 contains 11 residues. V lost 8 bases and J lost 1, with 8 bases in between.

V usage is TRBV7-2 and J usage is TRBJ1-5; unclear D gene. V was trimmed by 3 bases and J by 1 base, leaving 10 bases between them. Germline V gene sequence: CDR1 SGHTA, CDR2 FQGNSA. The CDR3 has 15 residues. The chain's CDR3 is CASSFWSESNQPQHF. The CDR3 DNA follows: TGTGCCAGCAGCTTTTGGTCGGAGAGCAATCAGCCCCAGCATTTT. Together with reference TRBV7-2 and TRBJ1-5, the CDR3 gives the full variable domain: GAGVSQSPSNKVTEKGKDVELRCDPISGHTALYWYRQSLGQGLEFLIYFQGNSAPDKSGLPSDRFSAERTGGSVSTLTIQRTQQEDSAVYLCASSFWSESNQPQHFGDGTRLSIL.

V is TRBV5-5 and J is TRBJ1-1; D gene ambiguous. Germline lookup yields CDR1 SGHKS and CDR2 YYEKEE (reference sequence). CDR3 size: 13 residues. V was shortened by 2 bases and J by 3 bases, with 8 bases between the two germline ends. The CDR3 loop is CASSFSADTEAFF. In nucleotides, the CDR3 is TGTGCCAGCAGCTTCTCAGCGGACACTGAAGCTTTCTTT.

The chain has TRBV5-8 and TRBJ2-2; tentative D call: TRBD2 (6 bases). The V gene's germline CDR1 is SGHTS and CDR2 YDEGEE. Trimming left V 6 bases short and J 8 bases short, with 20 bases between. The length of the CDR3 is 15 residues. The CDR3 region has the DNA TGTGCCAGCATCCCTATCGCGGGATTCAGGGGGGAGCTGTTTTTT. Its protein is CASIPIAGFRGELFF.

This clone came up a few times. The chain employs TRBV2 and TRBJ1-1; no clear D gene. From germline, CDR1 is SNHLY and CDR2 FYNNEI. The V and J ends lost 8 bases and 4 bases respectively, with 14 bases between them. CDR3 length: 13 amino acids. The chain's CDR3 is CASAEWVGTEAFF. The CDR3 bases are TGTGCCAGCGCCGAGTGGGTAGGCACTGAAGCTTTCTTT.

The rearrangement uses TRBV7-9 and TRBJ1-4, with D uncertain. The CDR3 has 15 residues. Per germline, CDR1 SEHNR and CDR2 FQNEAQ (reference sequence). V shed 2 bases and J shed 7 bases, with 14 bases lying between them. The CDR3 loop is CASSLLSVVGEKLFF. The DNA of the CDR3 is TGTGCCAGCAGCTTACTCTCCGTAGTGGGTGAAAAACTGTTTTTT.

The chain employs TRBV7-2 and TRBJ1-2, with D possibly matching TRBD1 (6 bases). In germline, CDR1 is SGHTA, CDR2 FQGNSA. V lost 6 bases, J lost 5 bases, and 13 bases lay in between. The CDR3 has 13 amino acids. The CDR3 sequence is CASSTTGWYGYTF. Written as DNA, the CDR3 is TGTGCCAGCAGTACAACAGGGTGGTATGGCTACACCTTC.

The chain has TRBV19 and TRBJ2-6; D unclear. V was clipped by 3 bases and J by 0 bases, with 9 bases between them. Germline V gene sequence: CDR1 LNHDA, CDR2 SQIVND (reference sequence). This CDR3 contains 16 residues. This chain's CDR3 is CASSILKGSGANVLTF. The CDR3, as DNA: TGTGCCAGTAGTATTCTGAAGGGCTCTGGGGCCAACGTCCTGACTTTC.